The rows below give T cell receptor beta chains drawn from one sample of a study of regulatory T cells in long-lasting Graves disease. TCRdb recomputed calls from the multiplex PCR reads with MiXCR, one row per CDR3 protein. The sample lists hundreds of thousands of distinct CDR3 sequences, 16% occurring once. The same specimen was also included in a second study, on T cells in Graves' hyperthyroidism and ophthalmopathy.

The source material was peripheral blood mononuclear cells (PBMCs), sampled at new diagnosis, from a patient treated with antithyroid drugs. These receptor sequences come from a woman aged 35 to 59 with Graves disease. The CDR3 runs from the conserved cysteine through the conserved F or W. Not every row has a clone size; where given, it reads once, few, many or a size class.

CDR3 protein	J gene	clone size	V gene
CAWSVPGYKAKNIQYF	TRBJ2-4	-	TRBV30
CASSQSGINTEAFF	TRBJ1-1	-	TRBV14
CASSYSFGRDRETQYF	TRBJ2-5	-	TRBV6-6
CASGLVLGQGPHEQYF	TRBJ2-7	many	TRBV12-5
CASSPRGENQPQHF	TRBJ1-5	few	TRBV11-2
CASSVGTSGGVGELFF	TRBJ2-2	-	TRBV9
CASSQDRRLQVQETQYF	TRBJ2-5	-	TRBV3-1
CASSLTRSTGELFF	TRBJ2-2	-	TRBV5-1
CASISIRNQPQHF	TRBJ1-5	few	TRBV6-1
CASGGAWGADTQYF	TRBJ2-3	-	TRBV9
CSARSGQGAFVETQYF	TRBJ2-5	many	TRBV20-1
CASSLEGVGNTEAFF	TRBJ1-1	-	TRBV5-1
CASVDGNLSNEQFF	TRBJ2-1	-	TRBV12-3/TRBV12-4
CAINRQGWNTEAFF	TRBJ1-1	-	TRBV10-3
CASSLGLAGVSYEQYF	TRBJ2-7	many	TRBV5-1
CASSSARLIISYNEQFF	TRBJ2-1	few	TRBV7-8
CASSSVAGGIYNEQFF	TRBJ2-1	many	TRBV11-2
CASRFPSGGVENSPLHF	TRBJ1-6	few	TRBV6-1
CASSATGYQYF	TRBJ2-7	many	TRBV2
CASSPGQGLYTEAFF	TRBJ1-1	many	TRBV28
CASSTGGGSPLHF	TRBJ1-6	many	TRBV2
CASSQGADSYEQYF	TRBJ2-7	many	TRBV3-1
CASSSMTGGNSEQYF	TRBJ2-7	many	TRBV5-8
CASSLEASGNTIYF	TRBJ1-3	many	TRBV5-1
CASSLGWLAPNTGELFF	TRBJ2-2	-	TRBV5-1
CASSKGGTLSYGYTF	TRBJ1-2	few	TRBV28
CASSQEGQETYEQYF	TRBJ2-7	many	TRBV4-1
CSARDRTGWDEAFF	TRBJ1-1	few	TRBV20-1
CASRRTGHIGYTF	TRBJ1-2	few	TRBV6-1
CASSIAGTGNTEAFF	TRBJ1-1	-	TRBV19
CASNTGAYEQYF	TRBJ2-7	many	TRBV2
CSATGRTTYEQYF	TRBJ2-7	many	TRBV20-1
CASSDQEYGYTF	TRBJ1-2	many	TRBV2
CASSLASGGHNEQFF	TRBJ2-1	many	TRBV7-2
CASRGGDPSGNTIYF	TRBJ1-3	few	TRBV7-9
CASSSWTVGGRGYTF	TRBJ1-2	-	TRBV12-3/TRBV12-4
CASSQDNIRGETQYF	TRBJ2-5	-	TRBV4-1
CASKDRGGTEAFF	TRBJ1-1	many	TRBV6-2/TRBV6-3
CASSQGTPVSPLHF	TRBJ1-6	-	TRBV4-1